Listed below are T cell receptor beta chains from one sample, sequenced in a study of PD-1 blockade in classical Hodgkin lymphoma. TCRdb's table, derived via immunoSEQ multiplex PCR, lists solely in-frame clones and lacks some. This table has some 96,000 clones, around 80% appearing once. Sequencing used peripheral blood mononuclear cells (PBMCs), obtained at baseline. The receptors were sampled from a human donor with classical Hodgkin lymphoma. Each CDR3 is given with its conserved first and last residue. Fields, in order: CDR3 protein, CDR3 DNA, V gene, clone size, D gene, J gene. D genes are given only for firm matches. Clone size is shown for a subset of rows, as once, few, many or a class of expanded clone.

cdr3_aa: CASYRSSGNQPQHF
cdr3_nt: TGTGCCAGTTATAGGAGCAGTGGCAATCAGCCCCAGCATTTT
v_call: TRBV28
clone_size: few
d_call: .
j_call: TRBJ1-5

cdr3_aa: CASSWDFGWFF
cdr3_nt: TGTGCCAGCAGTTGGGACTTTGGATGGTTCTTC
v_call: TRBV6-1
clone_size: few
d_call: .
j_call: TRBJ2-1

cdr3_aa: CASSQVQSNEQFF
cdr3_nt: TGTGCCAGCAGCCAAGTACAGAGCAATGAGCAGTTCTTC
v_call: TRBV4-2
clone_size: once
d_call: .
j_call: TRBJ2-1

cdr3_aa: CASSFSDYYNERFF
cdr3_nt: TGTGCCAGCAGCTTTAGCGACTACTACAATGAGCGGTTCTTC
v_call: TRBV5-5
clone_size: .
d_call: .
j_call: TRBJ2-1

cdr3_aa: CATGGGNTEAFF
cdr3_nt: TGTGCCACCGGGGGGGGGAACACTGAAGCTTTCTTT
v_call: TRBV10-3
clone_size: once
d_call: .
j_call: TRBJ1-1

cdr3_aa: CASSPPGFEQYF
cdr3_nt: TGTGCCAGCAGCCCCCCCGGATTTGAGCAGTACTTC
v_call: TRBV28
clone_size: few
d_call: .
j_call: TRBJ2-7

cdr3_aa: CASSQEGTSGVYNEQFF
cdr3_nt: TGTGCCAGCAGCCAAGAAGGGACTAGCGGAGTCTACAATGAGCAGTTCTTC
v_call: TRBV4-2
clone_size: .
d_call: TRBD2
j_call: TRBJ2-1

cdr3_aa: CASSLDVETQYF
cdr3_nt: TGCGCCAGCAGCTTGGATGTAGAGACCCAGTACTTC
v_call: TRBV5-1
clone_size: .
d_call: .
j_call: TRBJ2-5

cdr3_aa: CASSLGGTSASYNEQFF
cdr3_nt: TGCGCCAGCAGCTTGGGTGGGACTAGCGCCTCCTACAATGAGCAGTTCTTC
v_call: TRBV5-1
clone_size: .
d_call: TRBD2
j_call: TRBJ2-1

cdr3_aa: CASRRTGGNLNTEAFF
cdr3_nt: TGTGCCAGTAGAAGGACAGGGGGAAATCTGAACACTGAAGCTTTCTTT
v_call: TRBV19
clone_size: .
d_call: TRBD1
j_call: TRBJ1-1

cdr3_aa: CASSVVNRGAVEGPEQYF
cdr3_nt: TGTGCCAGCAGCGTAGTTAATAGAGGGGCCGTAGAGGGCCCCGAGCAGTACTTC
v_call: TRBV9
clone_size: .
d_call: .
j_call: TRBJ2-7

cdr3_aa: CASSLAGDHNSPLHF
cdr3_nt: TGTGCCAGCAGCTTAGCGGGGGACCATAATTCACCCCTCCACTTT
v_call: TRBV7-8
clone_size: .
d_call: .
j_call: TRBJ1-6

cdr3_aa: CASSPTLSSGNEQFF
cdr3_nt: TGTGCCAGCAGCCCTACCCTGTCTTCGGGCAATGAGCAGTTCTTC
v_call: TRBV11-2
clone_size: .
d_call: .
j_call: TRBJ2-1

cdr3_aa: CAWSVKGAGEGDIQYF
cdr3_nt: TGTGCCTGGAGTGTAAAGGGGGCGGGGGAAGGGGACATTCAGTACTTC
v_call: TRBV30
clone_size: once
d_call: .
j_call: TRBJ2-4

cdr3_aa: CASSQGTGAYEQYF
cdr3_nt: TGCGCCAGCAGTCAAGGGACAGGGGCCTACGAGCAGTACTTC
v_call: TRBV23-1
clone_size: .
d_call: TRBD1
j_call: TRBJ2-7

cdr3_aa: CSVNRGAEQYF
cdr3_nt: TGCAGTGTTAATCGAGGGGCCGAGCAGTACTTC
v_call: TRBV20-1
clone_size: .
d_call: .
j_call: TRBJ2-7

cdr3_aa: CASSAGDRTQETQYF
cdr3_nt: TGCGCCAGCAGCGCCGGGGACAGAACCCAAGAGACCCAGTACTTC
v_call: TRBV5-1
clone_size: .
d_call: TRBD1
j_call: TRBJ2-5

cdr3_aa: CASSLVPYEQYF
cdr3_nt: TGTGCCAGCAGCTTGGTCCCCTACGAGCAGTACTTC
v_call: TRBV5-6
clone_size: few
d_call: .
j_call: TRBJ2-7

cdr3_aa: CASSLWGTSGQSEETQYF
cdr3_nt: TGTGCCAGCAGCTTATGGGGGACTAGCGGGCAGTCCGAAGAGACCCAGTACTTC
v_call: TRBV11-2
clone_size: few
d_call: TRBD2
j_call: TRBJ2-5

cdr3_aa: CASSQLRDSSYEQYF
cdr3_nt: TGCGCCAGCAGCCAGCTCCGGGACAGCTCCTACGAGCAGTACTTC
v_call: TRBV4-3
clone_size: few
d_call: TRBD1
j_call: TRBJ2-7

cdr3_aa: CASSLQVHSSGANVLTF
cdr3_nt: TGTGCCAGCAGTTTACAGGTTCATAGCTCTGGGGCCAACGTCCTGACTTTC
v_call: TRBV28
clone_size: once
d_call: .
j_call: TRBJ2-6

cdr3_aa: CASKRGQGVAEAFF
cdr3_nt: TGTGCCAGTAAGCGGGGACAGGGGGTGGCTGAAGCTTTCTTT
v_call: TRBV19
clone_size: .
d_call: TRBD1
j_call: TRBJ1-1

cdr3_aa: CASSLGAGGAKEQYF
cdr3_nt: TGTGCCAGCAGCTTAGGGGCAGGGGGGGCGAAAGAGCAGTACTTC
v_call: TRBV11-2
clone_size: .
d_call: .
j_call: TRBJ2-7

cdr3_aa: CAWSEGLAGGETQYF
cdr3_nt: TGTGCCTGGAGTGAGGGACTAGCGGGAGGAGAGACCCAGTACTTC
v_call: TRBV30
clone_size: .
d_call: TRBD2
j_call: TRBJ2-5

cdr3_aa: CASSEGLNTEAFF
cdr3_nt: TGTGCCAGCAGTGAAGGACTAAACACTGAAGCTTTCTTT
v_call: TRBV2
clone_size: .
d_call: .
j_call: TRBJ1-1

cdr3_aa: CASSEVGLAGPGGAYNEQFF
cdr3_nt: TGTGCCAGCAGTGAAGTTGGCCTAGCGGGCCCCGGGGGGGCCTACAATGAGCAGTTCTTC
v_call: TRBV6-1
clone_size: once
d_call: TRBD2
j_call: TRBJ2-1

cdr3_aa: CASSENVRGELFF
cdr3_nt: TGTGCCAGCAGTGAAAATGTCAGGGGGGAGCTGTTTTTT
v_call: TRBV25-1
clone_size: .
d_call: .
j_call: TRBJ2-2

cdr3_aa: CASRPRTSGGYEQYF
cdr3_nt: TGTGCCAGTAGACCAAGGACTAGCGGGGGATACGAGCAGTACTTC
v_call: TRBV19
clone_size: .
d_call: TRBD2
j_call: TRBJ2-7

cdr3_aa: CAIRPDSYYGYTF
cdr3_nt: TGTGCCATCAGACCCGACAGCTACTATGGCTACACCTTC
v_call: TRBV10-3
clone_size: .
d_call: .
j_call: TRBJ1-2